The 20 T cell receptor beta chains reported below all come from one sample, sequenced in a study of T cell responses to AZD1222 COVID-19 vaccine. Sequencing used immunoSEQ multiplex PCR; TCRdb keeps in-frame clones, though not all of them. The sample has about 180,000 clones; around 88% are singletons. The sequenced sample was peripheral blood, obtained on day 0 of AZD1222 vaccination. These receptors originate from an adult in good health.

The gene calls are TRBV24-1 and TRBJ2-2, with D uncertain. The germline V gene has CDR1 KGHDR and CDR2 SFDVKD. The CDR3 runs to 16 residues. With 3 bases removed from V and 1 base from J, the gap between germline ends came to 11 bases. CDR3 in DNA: TGTGCCACCAGTGATCCGACTCCACTGAACACCGGGGAGCTGTTTTTT. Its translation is CATSDPTPLNTGELFF.

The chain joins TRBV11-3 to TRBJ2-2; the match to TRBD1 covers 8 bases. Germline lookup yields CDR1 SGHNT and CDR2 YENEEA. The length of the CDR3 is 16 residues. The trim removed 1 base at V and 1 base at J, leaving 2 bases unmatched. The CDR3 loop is CASSLGGTGNTGELFF. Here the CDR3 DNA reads TGTGCCAGCAGCTTAGGAGGGACAGGGAACACCGGGGAGCTGTTTTTT.

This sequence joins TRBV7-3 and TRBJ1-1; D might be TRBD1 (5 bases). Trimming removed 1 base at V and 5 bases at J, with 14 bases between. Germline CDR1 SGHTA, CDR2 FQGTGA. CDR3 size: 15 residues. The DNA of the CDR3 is TGTGCCAGCAGCTTAAATGCCAGGGCGAGGACTGAAGCTTTCTTT. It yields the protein CASSLNARARTEAFF.

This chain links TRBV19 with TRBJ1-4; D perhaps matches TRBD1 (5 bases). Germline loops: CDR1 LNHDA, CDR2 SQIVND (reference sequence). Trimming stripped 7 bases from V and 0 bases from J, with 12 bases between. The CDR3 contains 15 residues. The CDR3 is CASKGGTATNEKLFF. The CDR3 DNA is TGTGCCAGTAAGGGTGGGACCGCAACTAATGAAAAACTGTTTTTT.

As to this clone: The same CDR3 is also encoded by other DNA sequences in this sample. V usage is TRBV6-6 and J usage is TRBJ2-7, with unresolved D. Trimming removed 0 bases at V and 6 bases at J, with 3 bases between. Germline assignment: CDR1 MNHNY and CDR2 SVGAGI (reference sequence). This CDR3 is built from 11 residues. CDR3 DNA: TGTGCCAGCAGTTACTCAGGCGAGCAGTACTTC. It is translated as CASSYSGEQYF.

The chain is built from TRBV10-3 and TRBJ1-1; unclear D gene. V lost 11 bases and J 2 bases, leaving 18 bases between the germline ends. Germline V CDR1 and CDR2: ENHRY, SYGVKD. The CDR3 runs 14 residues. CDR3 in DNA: TGTGCCGCTTCGGGCCGCCGGGGTAACACTGAAGCTTTCTTT. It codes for CAASGRRGNTEAFF.

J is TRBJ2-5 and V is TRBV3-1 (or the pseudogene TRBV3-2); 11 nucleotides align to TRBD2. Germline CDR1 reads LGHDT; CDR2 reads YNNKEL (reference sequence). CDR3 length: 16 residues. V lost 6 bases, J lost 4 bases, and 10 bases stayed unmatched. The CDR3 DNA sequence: TGTGCCAGCAGTCTTTCGCTAGCGGGAGGCGCAGAGACCCAGTACTTC. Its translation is CASSLSLAGGAETQYF.

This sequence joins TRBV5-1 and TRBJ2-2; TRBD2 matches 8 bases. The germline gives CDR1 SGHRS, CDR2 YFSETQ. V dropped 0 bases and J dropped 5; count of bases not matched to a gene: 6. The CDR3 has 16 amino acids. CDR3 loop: CASSLAASGSTGELFF. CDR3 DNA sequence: TGCGCCAGCAGCTTGGCTGCTAGCGGGTCGACCGGGGAGCTGTTTTTT.

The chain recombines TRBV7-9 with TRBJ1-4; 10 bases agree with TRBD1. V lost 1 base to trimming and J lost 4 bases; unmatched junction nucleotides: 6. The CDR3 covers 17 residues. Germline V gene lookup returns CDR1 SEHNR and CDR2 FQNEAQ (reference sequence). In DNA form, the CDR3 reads TGTGCCAGCAGCTTAGGGACAGGGGGAACTTTTAATGAAAAACTGTTTTTT. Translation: CASSLGTGGTFNEKLFF.

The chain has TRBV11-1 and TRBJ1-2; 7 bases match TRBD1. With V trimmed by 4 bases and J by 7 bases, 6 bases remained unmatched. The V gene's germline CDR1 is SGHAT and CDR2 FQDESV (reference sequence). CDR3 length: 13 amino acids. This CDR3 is CASSSSRQGGYTF. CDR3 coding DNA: TGTGCCAGCAGCTCATCCCGACAGGGTGGCTACACCTTC.

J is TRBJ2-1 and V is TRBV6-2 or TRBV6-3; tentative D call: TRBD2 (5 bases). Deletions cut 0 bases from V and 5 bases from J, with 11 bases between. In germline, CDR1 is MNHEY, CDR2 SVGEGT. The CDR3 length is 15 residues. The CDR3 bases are TGTGCCAGCAGTTACTCGAGGGTAGGGAACAATGAGCAGTTCTTC. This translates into CASSYSRVGNNEQFF.

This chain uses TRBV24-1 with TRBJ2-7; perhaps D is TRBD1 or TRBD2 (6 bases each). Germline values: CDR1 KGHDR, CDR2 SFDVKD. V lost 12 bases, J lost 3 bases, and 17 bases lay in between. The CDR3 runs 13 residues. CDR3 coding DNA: TGTGCCCCGAAATGGGGGGCCAACTACGAGCAGTACTTC. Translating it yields CAPKWGANYEQYF.

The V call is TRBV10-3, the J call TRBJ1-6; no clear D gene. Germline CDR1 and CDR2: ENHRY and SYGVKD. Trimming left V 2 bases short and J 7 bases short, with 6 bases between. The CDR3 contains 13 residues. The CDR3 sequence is CAISEVGNSPLHF. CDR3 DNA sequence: TGTGCCATCAGTGAGGTGGGGAATTCACCCCTCCACTTT.

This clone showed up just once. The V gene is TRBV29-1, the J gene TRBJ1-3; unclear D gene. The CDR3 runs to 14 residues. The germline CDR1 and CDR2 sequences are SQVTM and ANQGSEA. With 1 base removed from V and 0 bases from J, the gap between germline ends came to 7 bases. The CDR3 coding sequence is TGCAGCGTTGAAGGCCGAAACTCTGGAAACACCATATATTTT. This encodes CSVEGRNSGNTIYF.

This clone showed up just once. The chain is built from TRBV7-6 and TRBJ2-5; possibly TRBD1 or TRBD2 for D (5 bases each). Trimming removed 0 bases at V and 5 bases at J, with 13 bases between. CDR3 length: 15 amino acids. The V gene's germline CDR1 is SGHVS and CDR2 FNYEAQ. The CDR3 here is CASSLARAGWETQYF. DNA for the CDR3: TGTGCCAGCAGCTTAGCGCGGGCAGGGTGGGAGACCCAGTACTTC.

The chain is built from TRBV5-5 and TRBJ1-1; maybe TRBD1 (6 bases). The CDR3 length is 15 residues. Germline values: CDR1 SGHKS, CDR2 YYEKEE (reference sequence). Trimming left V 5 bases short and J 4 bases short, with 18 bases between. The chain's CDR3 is CASRSRPVRGTEAFF. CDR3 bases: TGTGCCAGCAGATCACGGCCGGTCAGGGGCACTGAAGCTTTCTTT.

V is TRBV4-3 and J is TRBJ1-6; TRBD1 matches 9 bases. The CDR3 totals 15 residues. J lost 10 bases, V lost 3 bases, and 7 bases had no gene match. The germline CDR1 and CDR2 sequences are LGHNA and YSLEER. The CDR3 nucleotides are TGCGCCAGCAGCCAGGCCGGGACAGGGTACTCACCCCTCCACTTT. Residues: CASSQAGTGYSPLHF.

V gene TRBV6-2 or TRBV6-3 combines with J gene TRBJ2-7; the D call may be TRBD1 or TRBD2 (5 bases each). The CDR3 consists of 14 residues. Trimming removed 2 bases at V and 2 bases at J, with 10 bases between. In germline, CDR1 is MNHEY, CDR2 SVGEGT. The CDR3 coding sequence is TGTGCCAGCAGTTACCTGGGGGTACCCTACGAGCAGTACTTC. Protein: CASSYLGVPYEQYF.

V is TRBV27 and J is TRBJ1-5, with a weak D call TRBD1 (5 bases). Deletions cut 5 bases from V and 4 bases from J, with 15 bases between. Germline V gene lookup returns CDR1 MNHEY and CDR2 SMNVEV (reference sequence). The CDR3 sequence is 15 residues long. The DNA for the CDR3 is TGTGCCAGCAGTCCCGCCGGGACTCTAAATCAGCCCCAGCATTTT. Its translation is CASSPAGTLNQPQHF.

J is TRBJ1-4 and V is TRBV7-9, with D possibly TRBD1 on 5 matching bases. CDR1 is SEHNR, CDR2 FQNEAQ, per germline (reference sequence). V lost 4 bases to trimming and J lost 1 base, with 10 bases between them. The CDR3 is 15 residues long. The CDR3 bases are TGTGCCAGCAGCTCCGGGGGGGTAACTAATGAAAAACTGTTTTTT. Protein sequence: CASSSGGVTNEKLFF. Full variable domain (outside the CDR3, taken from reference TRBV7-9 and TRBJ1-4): DTGVSQNPRHKITKRGQNVTFRCDPISEHNRLYWYRQTLGQGPEFLTYFQNEAQLEKSRLLSDRFSAERPKGSFSTLEIQRTEQGDSAMYLCASSSGGVTNEKLFFGSGTQLSVL.